These T cell receptor beta chains were read from a single sample in a study of PD-L1 blockade in urothelial cancer. Only in-frame clones appear in the TCRdb table, and some are missing; sequencing was by immunoSEQ multiplex PCR. The table records approximately 46,000 clones, 87% of them present only once. This specimen consisted of PBMCs, obtained around atezolizumab (anti-PD-L1) treatment. Source of these receptors: a man in his sixties with urothelial cancer. Each CDR3 is given with its conserved first and last residue. Fields, in order: clone size, D gene, CDR3 length, J gene, V gene, CDR3 DNA, CDR3 protein. D genes are given only for firm matches. Size values are once, few and many counts, or a class for expanded clones, and some rows have none.

abundance: NA
d_gene: NA
len: 15
j_gene: TRBJ2-1
v_gene: TRBV5-1
CDR3nt: TGCGCCAGCAGCTTGATGAGGGGGACGGACAATGAGCAGTTCTTC
CDR3aa: CASSLMRGTDNEQFF

abundance: NA
d_gene: NA
len: 12
j_gene: TRBJ1-2
v_gene: TRBV2
CDR3nt: TGTGCCAGCAGTGAAGGTGAGGAGGGCTACACCTTC
CDR3aa: CASSEGEEGYTF

abundance: NA
d_gene: NA
len: 16
j_gene: TRBJ2-7
v_gene: TRBV7-8
CDR3nt: TGTGCCAGCAGCCCCGGACAGCCGGATTCCATCTACGAGCAGTACTTC
CDR3aa: CASSPGQPDSIYEQYF

abundance: NA
d_gene: NA
len: 14
j_gene: TRBJ1-1
v_gene: TRBV6-4
CDR3nt: TGTGCCAGCAGTATCCCGACAGTGAACACTGAAGCTTTCTTT
CDR3aa: CASSIPTVNTEAFF

abundance: NA
d_gene: NA
len: 15
j_gene: TRBJ1-4
v_gene: TRBV9
CDR3nt: TGTGCCAGCAGCCCCCACAGGGCAGGTGATGAAAAACTGTTTTTT
CDR3aa: CASSPHRAGDEKLFF

abundance: once
d_gene: TRBD1
len: 15
j_gene: TRBJ1-1
v_gene: TRBV18
CDR3nt: TGTGCCAGCTCATCACGACAGGGGGAGGGCACTGAAGCTTTCTTT
CDR3aa: CASSSRQGEGTEAFF

abundance: NA
d_gene: NA
len: 15
j_gene: TRBJ1-2
v_gene: TRBV11-3
CDR3nt: TGTGCCAGCAGCTCCAAGGGAGCATCAGACTATGGCTACACCTTC
CDR3aa: CASSSKGASDYGYTF

abundance: once
d_gene: TRBD1
len: 15
j_gene: TRBJ2-3
v_gene: TRBV7-8
CDR3nt: TGTGCCAGCAGCCTCAGGGGGCGGGATGGAGATACGCAGTATTTT
CDR3aa: CASSLRGRDGDTQYF

abundance: NA
d_gene: NA
len: 15
j_gene: TRBJ2-1
v_gene: TRBV11-2
CDR3nt: TGTGCCAGCAGCTTAGTATTTGGGGGGGCGAATGAGCAGTTCTTC
CDR3aa: CASSLVFGGANEQFF

abundance: NA
d_gene: NA
len: 13
j_gene: TRBJ2-1
v_gene: TRBV21-1
CDR3nt: TGTGCCAGCAGCAAAGGGACTAGCTCTGAGCAGTTCTTC
CDR3aa: CASSKGTSSEQFF

abundance: NA
d_gene: NA
len: 14
j_gene: TRBJ1-6
v_gene: TRBV25-1
CDR3nt: TGTGCCAGCAGTGAAAACAGGGATAATTCACCCCTCCACTTT
CDR3aa: CASSENRDNSPLHF

abundance: NA
d_gene: NA
len: 15
j_gene: TRBJ1-2
v_gene: TRBV9
CDR3nt: TGTGCCAGCAGCGGCCTCGTGGTCAGTAACTATGGCTACACCTTC
CDR3aa: CASSGLVVSNYGYTF

abundance: NA
d_gene: TRBD2
len: 15
j_gene: TRBJ2-3
v_gene: TRBV7-7
CDR3nt: TGTGCTAGCAGCTACGGAAAGGGAGGGACAGATACGCAGTATTTT
CDR3aa: CASSYGKGGTDTQYF

abundance: NA
d_gene: NA
len: 14
j_gene: TRBJ2-3
v_gene: TRBV5-1
CDR3nt: TGCGCCAGCAGCAAAGGGACTAGCACAGATACGCAGTATTTT
CDR3aa: CASSKGTSTDTQYF

abundance: NA
d_gene: NA
len: 14
j_gene: TRBJ1-1
v_gene: TRBV5-5
CDR3nt: TGTGCCAGCAGCCCCTGGCAGGCGAACACTGAAGCTTTCTTT
CDR3aa: CASSPWQANTEAFF

abundance: NA
d_gene: NA
len: 14
j_gene: TRBJ2-7
v_gene: TRBV11-2
CDR3nt: TGTGCCAGCAGCTTAGGAGTATCTGGGAGCGAGCAGTACTTC
CDR3aa: CASSLGVSGSEQYF

abundance: NA
d_gene: NA
len: 13
j_gene: TRBJ2-7
v_gene: TRBV19
CDR3nt: TGTGCCAGTCTTGACAGGACCTCCTACGAGCAGTACTTC
CDR3aa: CASLDRTSYEQYF

abundance: NA
d_gene: TRBD2
len: 17
j_gene: TRBJ2-5
v_gene: TRBV27
CDR3nt: TGTGCCAGCAGTCCTACATCAGCGGGGGGGCGACAAGAGACCCAGTACTTC
CDR3aa: CASSPTSAGGRQETQYF

abundance: NA
d_gene: TRBD1
len: 14
j_gene: TRBJ2-5
v_gene: TRBV19
CDR3nt: TGTGCCAGTAGTATAGAGGACAGGGCAGAGACCCAGTACTTC
CDR3aa: CASSIEDRAETQYF

abundance: NA
d_gene: NA
len: 16
j_gene: TRBJ2-3
v_gene: TRBV4-2
CDR3nt: TGTGCCAGCAGCAAAAGAGCAGGGTCGAGCACAGATACGCAGTATTTT
CDR3aa: CASSKRAGSSTDTQYF